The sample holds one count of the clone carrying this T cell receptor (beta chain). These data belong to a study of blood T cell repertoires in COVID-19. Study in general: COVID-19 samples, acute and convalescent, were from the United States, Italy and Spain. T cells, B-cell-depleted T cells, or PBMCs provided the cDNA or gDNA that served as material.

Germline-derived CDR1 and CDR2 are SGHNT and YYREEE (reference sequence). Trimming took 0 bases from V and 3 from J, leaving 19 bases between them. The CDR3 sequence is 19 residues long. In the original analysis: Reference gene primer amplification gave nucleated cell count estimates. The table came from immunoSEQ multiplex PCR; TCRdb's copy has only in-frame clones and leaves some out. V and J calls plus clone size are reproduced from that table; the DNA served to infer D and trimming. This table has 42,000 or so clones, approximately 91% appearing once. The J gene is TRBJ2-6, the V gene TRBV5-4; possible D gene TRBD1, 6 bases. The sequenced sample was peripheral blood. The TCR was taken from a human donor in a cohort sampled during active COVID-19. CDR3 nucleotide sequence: TGTGCCAGCAGCTTGGGTCGTCAGGGGCCCCGAAGTGGGGCCAACGTCCTGACTTTC. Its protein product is CASSLGRQGPRSGANVLTF.